The following is a T cell receptor (beta chain) sequence with its context. The sample originates from a study of T cell changes during pregnancy in multiple sclerosis. The method was immunoSEQ multiplex PCR; TCRdb's version includes in-frame clones alone and lacks a portion of them. The sample lists approximately 44,000 clones, approximately 90% occurring once. Trimming removed 4 bases from V and 4 bases from J; junction bases left unmatched: 10. CDR1 is SGHRS and CDR2 is YFSETQ in the germline V gene. The CDR3 has 15 amino acids. The TCR was taken from a female donor with multiple sclerosis, enrolled in a pregnancy study. Sequences were derived from CD8+ T cells from peripheral blood mononuclear cells, sampled in the third trimester of pregnancy. The rearrangement joins TRBV5-1 to TRBJ1-2; 7 bases match TRBD1. The CDR3 protein is CASSRETGIGYGYTF. The CDR3 DNA sequence: TGCGCCAGCAGCAGGGAGACAGGGATTGGCTATGGCTACACCTTC.